This section outlines one T cell receptor beta chain sequence together with its context. Assay used: immunoSEQ multiplex PCR; TCRdb lists only in-frame clones, some missing. The table lists a few hundred thousand clones, around nine tenths of them singletons. Germline CDR1 reads MDHEN; CDR2 reads SYDVKM. V lost 2 bases to trimming and J lost 4 bases, with 8 bases between them. The CDR3 is 13 residues long. This entry belongs to a study of cytomegalovirus exposure and HLA in healthy donors. The specimen sequenced was PBMCs. V and J are TRBV28 and TRBJ1-1; no firm D call. The TCR was taken from a woman younger than 30 in good health and CMV-seronegative. CDR3 DNA: TGTGCCAGCAGTTTAGTAGATTGCACTGAAGCTTTCTTT. It encodes CASSLVDCTEAFF.